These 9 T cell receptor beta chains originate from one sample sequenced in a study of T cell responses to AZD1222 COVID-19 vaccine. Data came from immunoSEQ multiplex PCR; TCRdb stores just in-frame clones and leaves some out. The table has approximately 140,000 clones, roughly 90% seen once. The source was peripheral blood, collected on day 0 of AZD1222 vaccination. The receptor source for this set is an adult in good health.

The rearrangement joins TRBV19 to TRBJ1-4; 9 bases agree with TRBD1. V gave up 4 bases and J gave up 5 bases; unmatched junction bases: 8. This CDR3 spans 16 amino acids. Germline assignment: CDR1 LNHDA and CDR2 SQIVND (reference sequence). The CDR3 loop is CASSNLMGQGNEKLFF. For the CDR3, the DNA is TGTGCCAGTAGTAATCTTATGGGACAGGGAAATGAAAAACTGTTTTTT.

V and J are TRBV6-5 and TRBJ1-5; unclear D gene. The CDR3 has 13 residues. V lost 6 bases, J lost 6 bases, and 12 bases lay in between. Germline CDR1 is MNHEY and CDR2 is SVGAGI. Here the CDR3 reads CASRGIGGQPQHF. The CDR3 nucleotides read TGTGCCAGCAGGGGTATTGGAGGTCAGCCCCAGCATTTT.

In DNA form, the CDR3 reads TGTGCCAGCAGCCAGAGGGGGCTAGCGAGATACAATGAGCAGTTCTTC. Amino acid sequence: CASSQRGLARYNEQFF. The genes are TRBV3-1 (or the pseudogene TRBV3-2) and TRBJ2-1; D might be TRBD1 (7 bases). The CDR3 spans 16 residues. Germline V gives CDR1 LGHDT, CDR2 YNNKEL (reference sequence). Trimming removed 3 bases from V and 4 bases from J, with 16 bases in between.

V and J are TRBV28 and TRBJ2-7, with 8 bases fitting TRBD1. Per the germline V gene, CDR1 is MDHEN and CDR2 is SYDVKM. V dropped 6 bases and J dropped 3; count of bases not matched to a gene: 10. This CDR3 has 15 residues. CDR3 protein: CASSPDRVLSYEQYF. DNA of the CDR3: TGTGCCAGCAGCCCGGACAGGGTTCTTAGCTACGAGCAGTACTTC.

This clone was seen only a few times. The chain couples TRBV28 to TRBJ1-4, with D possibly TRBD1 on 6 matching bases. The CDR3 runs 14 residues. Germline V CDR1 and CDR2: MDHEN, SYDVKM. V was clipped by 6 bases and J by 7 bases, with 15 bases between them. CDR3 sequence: CASRPGAEGEKLFF. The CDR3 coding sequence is TGTGCCAGCAGACCGGGGGCCGAGGGTGAAAAACTGTTTTTT.

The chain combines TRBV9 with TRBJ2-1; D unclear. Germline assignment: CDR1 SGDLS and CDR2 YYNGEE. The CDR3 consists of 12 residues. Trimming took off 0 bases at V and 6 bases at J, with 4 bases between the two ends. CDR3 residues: CASSVDANEQFF. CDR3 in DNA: TGTGCCAGCAGCGTAGATGCCAATGAGCAGTTCTTC.

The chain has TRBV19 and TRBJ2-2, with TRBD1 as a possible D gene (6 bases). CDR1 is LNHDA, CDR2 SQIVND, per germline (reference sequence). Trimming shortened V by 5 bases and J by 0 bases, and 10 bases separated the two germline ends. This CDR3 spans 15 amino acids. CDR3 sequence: CASSFDRPNTGELFF. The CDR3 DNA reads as TGTGCCAGTAGTTTCGACAGGCCGAACACCGGGGAGCTGTTTTTT.

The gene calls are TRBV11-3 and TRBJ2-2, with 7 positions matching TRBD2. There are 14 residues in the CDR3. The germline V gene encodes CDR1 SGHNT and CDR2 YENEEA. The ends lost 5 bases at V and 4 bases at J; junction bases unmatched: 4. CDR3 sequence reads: CASSPGRATGELFF. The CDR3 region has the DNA TGTGCCAGCAGCCCTGGGAGGGCCACCGGGGAGCTGTTTTTT.

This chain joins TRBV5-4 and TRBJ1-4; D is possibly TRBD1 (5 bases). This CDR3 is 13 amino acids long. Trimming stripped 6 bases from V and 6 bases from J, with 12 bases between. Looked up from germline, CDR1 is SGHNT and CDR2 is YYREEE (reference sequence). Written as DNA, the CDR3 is TGTGCCAGCACCCAAATGGGGGATGAAAAACTGTTTTTT. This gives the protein CASTQMGDEKLFF.